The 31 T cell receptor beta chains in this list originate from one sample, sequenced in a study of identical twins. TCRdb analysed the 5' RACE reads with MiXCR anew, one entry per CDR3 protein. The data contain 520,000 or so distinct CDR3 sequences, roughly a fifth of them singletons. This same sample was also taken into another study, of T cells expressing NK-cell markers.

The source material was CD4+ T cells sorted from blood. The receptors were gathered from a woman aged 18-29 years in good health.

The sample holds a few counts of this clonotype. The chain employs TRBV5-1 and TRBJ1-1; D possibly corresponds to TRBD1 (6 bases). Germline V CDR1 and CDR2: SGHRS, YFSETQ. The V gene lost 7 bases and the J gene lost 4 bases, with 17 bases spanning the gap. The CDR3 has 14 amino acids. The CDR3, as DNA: TGCGCCAGCGGATCCGGGACACTCGGCACTGAAGCTTTCTTT. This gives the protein CASGSGTLGTEAFF.

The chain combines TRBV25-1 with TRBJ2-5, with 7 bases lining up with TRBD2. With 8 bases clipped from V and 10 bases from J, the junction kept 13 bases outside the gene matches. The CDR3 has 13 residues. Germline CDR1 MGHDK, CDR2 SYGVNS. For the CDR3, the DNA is TGTGCCAGCGCCCGGGACTACCAGGCGGGCCAGTACTTC. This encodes CASARDYQAGQYF.

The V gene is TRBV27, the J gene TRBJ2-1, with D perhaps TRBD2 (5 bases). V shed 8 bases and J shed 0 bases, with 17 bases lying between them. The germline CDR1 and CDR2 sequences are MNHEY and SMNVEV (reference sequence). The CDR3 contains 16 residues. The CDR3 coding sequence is TGTGCCAGCGGGCCGGGAAACTATATCTCCTACAATGAGCAGTTCTTC. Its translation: CASGPGNYISYNEQFF.

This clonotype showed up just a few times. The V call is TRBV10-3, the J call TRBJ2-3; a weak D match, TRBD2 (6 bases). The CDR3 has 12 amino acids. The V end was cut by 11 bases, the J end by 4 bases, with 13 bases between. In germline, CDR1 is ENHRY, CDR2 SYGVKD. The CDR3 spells CACQRVSDTQYF. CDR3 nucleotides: TGTGCCTGCCAGCGGGTTTCAGATACGCAGTATTTT.

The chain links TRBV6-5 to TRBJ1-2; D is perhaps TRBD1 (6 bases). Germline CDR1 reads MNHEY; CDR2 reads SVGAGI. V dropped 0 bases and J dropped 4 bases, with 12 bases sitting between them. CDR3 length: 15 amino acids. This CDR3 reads CASSYSRGAGYGYTF. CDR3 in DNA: TGTGCCAGCAGTTACTCCCGGGGGGCAGGCTATGGCTACACCTTC.

CDR3 residues: CASSGGDNAYGYTF. The CDR3 DNA reads as TGTGCCAGCAGTGGGGGGGACAATGCGTATGGCTACACCTTC. This chain joins TRBV6-1 and TRBJ1-2; maybe TRBD1 (6 bases). CDR1 and CDR2 (germline): MNHNS, SASEGT. V lost 4 bases to trimming and J lost 5 bases, with 14 bases between them. This CDR3 is built from 14 residues.

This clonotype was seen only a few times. The chain's CDR3 is CASSPPGTVKETQYF. CDR3 DNA sequence: TGTGCCAGCTCACCACCGGGGACAGTCAAAGAGACCCAGTACTTC. The chain has TRBV18 and TRBJ2-5; 7 positions match TRBD1. Germline V gives CDR1 KGHSH, CDR2 LQKENI. V lost 0 bases, J lost 3 bases, and 4 bases stayed unmatched. This CDR3 spans 15 amino acids.

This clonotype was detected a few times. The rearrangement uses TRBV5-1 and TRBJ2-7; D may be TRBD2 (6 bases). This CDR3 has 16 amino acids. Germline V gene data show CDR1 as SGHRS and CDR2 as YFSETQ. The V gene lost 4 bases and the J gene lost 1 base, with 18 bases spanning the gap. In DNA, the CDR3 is TGCGCCAGCAGCGGTTCTAGTAAGGAGGGGTCCTACGAGCAGTACTTC. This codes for CASSGSSKEGSYEQYF.

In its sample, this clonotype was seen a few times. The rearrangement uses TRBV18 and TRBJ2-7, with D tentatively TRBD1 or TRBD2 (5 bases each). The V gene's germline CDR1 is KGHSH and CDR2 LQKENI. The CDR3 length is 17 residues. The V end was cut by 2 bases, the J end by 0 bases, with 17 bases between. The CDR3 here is CASSPFTGTVSSYEQYF. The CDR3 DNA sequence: TGTGCCAGCTCACCATTCACCGGGACGGTAAGCTCCTACGAGCAGTACTTC.

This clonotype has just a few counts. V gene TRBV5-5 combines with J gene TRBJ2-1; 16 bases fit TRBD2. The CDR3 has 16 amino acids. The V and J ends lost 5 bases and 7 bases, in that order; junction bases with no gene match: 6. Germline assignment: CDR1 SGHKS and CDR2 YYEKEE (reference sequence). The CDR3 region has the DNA TGTGCCAGCAGAGGGACTAGCGGGAGGGCCAGGAATGAGCAGTTCTTC. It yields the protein CASRGTSGRARNEQFF.

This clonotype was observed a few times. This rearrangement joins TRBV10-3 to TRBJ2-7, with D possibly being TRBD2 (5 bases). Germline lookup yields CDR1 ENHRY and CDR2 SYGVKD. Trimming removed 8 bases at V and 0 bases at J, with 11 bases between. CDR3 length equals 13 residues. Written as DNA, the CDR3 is TGTGCCATCGGTCAGCGGAACTCCTACGAGCAGTACTTC. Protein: CAIGQRNSYEQYF.

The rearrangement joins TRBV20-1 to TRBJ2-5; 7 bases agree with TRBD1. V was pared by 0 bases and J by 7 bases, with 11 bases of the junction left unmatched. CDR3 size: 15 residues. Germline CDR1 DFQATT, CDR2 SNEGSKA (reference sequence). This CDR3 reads CSARDPGQALRTQYF. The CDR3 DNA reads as TGCAGTGCTAGAGATCCCGGACAGGCCCTCCGGACCCAGTACTTC.

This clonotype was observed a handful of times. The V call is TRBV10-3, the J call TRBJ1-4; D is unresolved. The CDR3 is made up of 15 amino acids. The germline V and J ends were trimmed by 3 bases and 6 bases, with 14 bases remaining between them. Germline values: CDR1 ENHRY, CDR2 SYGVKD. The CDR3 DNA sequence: TGTGCCATCAGTGATTCGCGCGATGGGGATGAAAAACTGTTTTTT. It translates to CAISDSRDGDEKLFF.

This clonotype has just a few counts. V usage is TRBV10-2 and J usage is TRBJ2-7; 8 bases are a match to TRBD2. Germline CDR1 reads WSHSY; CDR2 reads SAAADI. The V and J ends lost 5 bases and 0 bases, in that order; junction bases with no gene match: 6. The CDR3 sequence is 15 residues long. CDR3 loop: CASSSGLGSSYEQYF. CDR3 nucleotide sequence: TGCGCCAGCAGTTCGGGACTAGGGAGCTCCTACGAGCAGTACTTC.

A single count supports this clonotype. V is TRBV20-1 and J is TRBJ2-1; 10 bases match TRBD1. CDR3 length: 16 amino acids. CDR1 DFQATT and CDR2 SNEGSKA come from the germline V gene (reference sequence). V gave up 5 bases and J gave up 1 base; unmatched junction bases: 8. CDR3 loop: CSASDRGLRSYNEQFF. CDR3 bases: TGCAGTGCTTCAGACAGGGGGCTTCGGTCCTACAATGAGCAGTTCTTC.

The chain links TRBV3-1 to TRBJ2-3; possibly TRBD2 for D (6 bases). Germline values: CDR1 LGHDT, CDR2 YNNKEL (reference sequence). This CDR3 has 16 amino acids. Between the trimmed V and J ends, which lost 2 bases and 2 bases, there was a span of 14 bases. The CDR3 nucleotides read TGTGCCAGCAGCCAACGAGCGGAGGGATTCACAGATACGCAGTATTTT. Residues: CASSQRAEGFTDTQYF.

The CDR3 loop reads CASRYGQAVSYEQYF. The CDR3, as DNA: TGCGCCAGCCGCTACGGACAGGCGGTCTCCTACGAGCAGTACTTC. The chain recombines TRBV5-1 with TRBJ2-7; 7 bases agree with TRBD1. Trimming cost V 7 bases and J 0 bases; bases outside gene matches: 10. CDR1 is SGHRS, CDR2 YFSETQ, per germline. This CDR3 comprises 15 residues. Based on the CDR3 plus reference TRBV5-1 and TRBJ2-7, the full variable domain is KAGVTQTPRYLIKTRGQQVTLSCSPISGHRSVSWYQQTPGQGLQFLFEYFSETQRNKGNFPGRFSGRQFSNSRSEMNVSTLELGDSALYLCASRYGQAVSYEQYFGPGTRLTVT.

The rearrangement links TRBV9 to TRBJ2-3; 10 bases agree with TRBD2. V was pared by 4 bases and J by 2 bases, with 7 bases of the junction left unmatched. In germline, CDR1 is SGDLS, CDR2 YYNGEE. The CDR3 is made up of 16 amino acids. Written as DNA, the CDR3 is TGTGCCAGCAGCCTCGGACTAGCGGCCTACACAGATACGCAGTATTTT. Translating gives CASSLGLAAYTDTQYF.

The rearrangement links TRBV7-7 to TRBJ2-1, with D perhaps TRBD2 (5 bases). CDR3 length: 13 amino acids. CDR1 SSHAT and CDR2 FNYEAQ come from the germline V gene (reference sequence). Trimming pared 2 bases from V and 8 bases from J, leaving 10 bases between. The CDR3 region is CASSLTGKDEQFF. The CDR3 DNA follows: TGTGCCAGCAGCTTAACCGGGAAGGATGAGCAGTTCTTC.

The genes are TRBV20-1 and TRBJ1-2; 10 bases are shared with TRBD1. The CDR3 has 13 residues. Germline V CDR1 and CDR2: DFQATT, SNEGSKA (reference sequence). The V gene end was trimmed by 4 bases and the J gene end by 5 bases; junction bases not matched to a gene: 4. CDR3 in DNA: TGCAGTGCTACGGGACAGGGGCTTTATGGCTACACCTTC. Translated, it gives CSATGQGLYGYTF.

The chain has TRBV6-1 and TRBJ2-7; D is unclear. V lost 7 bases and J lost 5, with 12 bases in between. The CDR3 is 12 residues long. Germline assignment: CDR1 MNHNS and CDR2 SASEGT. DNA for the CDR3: TGTGCCAGCATGGAGCAGGTAGACGAGCAGTACTTC. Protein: CASMEQVDEQYF.

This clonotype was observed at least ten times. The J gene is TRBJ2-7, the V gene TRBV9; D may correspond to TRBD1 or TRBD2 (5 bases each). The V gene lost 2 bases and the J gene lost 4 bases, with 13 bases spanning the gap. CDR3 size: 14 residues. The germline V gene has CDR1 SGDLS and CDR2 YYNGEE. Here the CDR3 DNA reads TGTGCCAGCAGCGTTAGCGTTGAGGGGTACGAGCAGTACTTC. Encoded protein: CASSVSVEGYEQYF. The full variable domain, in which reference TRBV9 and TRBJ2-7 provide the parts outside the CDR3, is DSGVTQTPKHLITATGQRVTLRCSPRSGDLSVYWYQQSLDQGLQFLIQYYNGEERAKGNILERFSAQQFPDLHSELNLSSLELGDSALYFCASSVSVEGYEQYFGPGTRLTVT.

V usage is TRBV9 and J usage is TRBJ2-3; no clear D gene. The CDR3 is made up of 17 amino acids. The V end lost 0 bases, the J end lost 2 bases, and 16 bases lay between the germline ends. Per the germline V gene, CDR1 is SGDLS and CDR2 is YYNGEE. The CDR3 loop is CASSVGSVPRNTDTQYF. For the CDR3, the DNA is TGTGCCAGCAGCGTAGGCTCTGTGCCGCGTAACACAGATACGCAGTATTTT.

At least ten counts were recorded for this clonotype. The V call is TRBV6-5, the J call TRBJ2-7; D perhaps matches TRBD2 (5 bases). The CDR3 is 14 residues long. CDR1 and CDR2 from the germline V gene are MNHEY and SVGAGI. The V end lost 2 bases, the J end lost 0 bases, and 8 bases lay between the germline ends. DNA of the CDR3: TGTGCCAGCAGTTACGACGGGAACTCCTACGAGCAGTACTTC. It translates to CASSYDGNSYEQYF.

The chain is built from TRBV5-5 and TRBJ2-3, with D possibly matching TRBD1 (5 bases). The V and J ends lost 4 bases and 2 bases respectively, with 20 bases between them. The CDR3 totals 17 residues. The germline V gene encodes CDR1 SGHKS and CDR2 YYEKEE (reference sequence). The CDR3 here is CASSGRTLRGSTDTQYF. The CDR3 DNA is TGTGCCAGCAGCGGACGGACCCTTAGGGGTTCCACAGATACGCAGTATTTT.

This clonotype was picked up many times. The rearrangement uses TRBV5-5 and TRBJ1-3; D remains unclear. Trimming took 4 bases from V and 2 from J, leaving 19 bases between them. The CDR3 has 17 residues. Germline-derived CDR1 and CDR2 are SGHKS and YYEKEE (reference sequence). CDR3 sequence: CASSPAGGELAGNTIYF. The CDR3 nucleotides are TGTGCCAGCAGCCCCGCGGGTGGGGAGCTGGCTGGAAACACCATATATTTT.

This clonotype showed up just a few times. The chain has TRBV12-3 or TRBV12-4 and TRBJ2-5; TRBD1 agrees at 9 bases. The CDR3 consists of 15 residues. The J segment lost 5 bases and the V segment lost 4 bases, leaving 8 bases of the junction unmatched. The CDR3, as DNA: TGTGCCAGCAGTTCGGGGACAGGGCGTTGGGAGACCCAGTACTTC. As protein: CASSSGTGRWETQYF.

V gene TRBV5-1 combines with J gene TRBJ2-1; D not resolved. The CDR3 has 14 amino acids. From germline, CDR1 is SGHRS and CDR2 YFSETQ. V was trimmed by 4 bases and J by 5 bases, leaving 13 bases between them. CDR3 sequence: CASSAYWANNEQFF. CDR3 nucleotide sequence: TGCGCCAGCAGCGCATACTGGGCCAACAATGAGCAGTTCTTC.

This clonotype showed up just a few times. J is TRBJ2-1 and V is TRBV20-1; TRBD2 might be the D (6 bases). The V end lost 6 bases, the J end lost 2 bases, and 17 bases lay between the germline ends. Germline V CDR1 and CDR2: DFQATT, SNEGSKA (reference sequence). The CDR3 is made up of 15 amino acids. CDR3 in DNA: TGCAGTGCCAACACCCGGGACTTGACCTACAATGAGCAGTTCTTC. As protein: CSANTRDLTYNEQFF.

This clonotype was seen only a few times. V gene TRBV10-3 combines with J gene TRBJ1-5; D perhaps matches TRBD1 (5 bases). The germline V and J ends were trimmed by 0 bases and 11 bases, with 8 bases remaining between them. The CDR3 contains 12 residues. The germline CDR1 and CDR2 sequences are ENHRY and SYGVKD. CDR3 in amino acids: CAISESIGAQHF. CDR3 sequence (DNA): TGTGCCATCAGTGAGTCGATAGGGGCCCAGCATTTT.

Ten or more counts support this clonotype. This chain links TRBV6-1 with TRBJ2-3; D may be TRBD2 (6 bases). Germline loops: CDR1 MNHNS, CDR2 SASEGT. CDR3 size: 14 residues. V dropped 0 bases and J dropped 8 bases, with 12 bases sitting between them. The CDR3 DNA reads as TGTGCCAGCAGTGAAGCATTACCGGGAGCTACGCAGTATTTT. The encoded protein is CASSEALPGATQYF.